The TCR beta chain described here comes from a study of blood T cell repertoires in COVID-19. Turning to the study itself: Sites in the United States, Italy and Spain provided acute and convalescent COVID-19 samples. T cells, B-cell-depleted T cells, or PBMCs provided the cDNA or gDNA that served as material.

Per the germline V gene, CDR1 is MDHEN and CDR2 is SYDVKM. The CDR3 is made up of 15 amino acids. V shed 5 bases, J shed 4 bases, and the junction held 7 bases outside the gene matches. Authors' methods: Quantification of nucleated cells was approximated via reference gene primer amplification. Sequencing was performed with immunoSEQ multiplex PCR; in TCRdb, only in-frame clones are kept and a portion is missing. The DNA was the basis for D and trimming; V, J and clone size are from that table. The repertoire holds almost 70,000 clones, with approximately 92% as singletons. Sequences were obtained from peripheral blood. The V call is TRBV28, the J call TRBJ1-2, with TRBD1 identical over 10 bases. This TCR was sampled from a woman in her 50s with active COVID-19. The CDR3 sequence is CASSPQTGGFYGYTF. CDR3 nucleotide sequence: TGTGCCAGCAGTCCACAGACAGGGGGCTTCTATGGCTACACCTTC.